This T cell receptor beta chain was identified in a study of shared clonotypes between healthy human individuals. Study observations and caveats: Larger estimated richness was generally seen in naive subsets than in memory subsets.

Trimming removed 1 base at V and 6 bases at J, with 10 bases between. CDR1 is SGHDT, CDR2 YYEEEE, per germline. The CDR3 contains 13 residues. Worth noting for this clone: What it recognizes is unknown.

TCRdb's table, derived via immunoSEQ multiplex PCR, lists solely in-frame clones and lacks some. Seen here are under 350,000 clones, more than 75% observed once, and the top ten hold about 16%. Both CD45RO+ cells and CCR7-negative CD45RA+ TemRA cells were combined to make up CD8 memory. This receptor was obtained from a man aged 18 to 29 in good health. Sample: memory CD8+ T cells sorted from blood. Documented subset: CD45RO+ cells pooled with CCR7-negative TemRA cells. The chain combines TRBV5-6 with TRBJ1-1, with D unresolved. CDR3 bases: TGTGCCAGCAGCTTGAGTACCCCCGCTGAAGCTTTCTTT. Protein product: CASSLSTPAEAFF.